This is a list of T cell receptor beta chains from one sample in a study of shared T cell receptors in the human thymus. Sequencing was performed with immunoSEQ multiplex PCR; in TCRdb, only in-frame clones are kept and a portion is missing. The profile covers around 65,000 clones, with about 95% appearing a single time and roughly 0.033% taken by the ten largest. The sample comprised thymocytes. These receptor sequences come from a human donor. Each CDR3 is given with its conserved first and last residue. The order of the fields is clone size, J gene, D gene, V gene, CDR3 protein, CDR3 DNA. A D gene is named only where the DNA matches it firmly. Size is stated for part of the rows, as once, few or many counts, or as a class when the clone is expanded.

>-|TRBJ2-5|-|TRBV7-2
CASSLDGKEGKETQYF
TGTGCCAGCAGCTTAGATGGAAAGGAGGGGAAAGAGACCCAGTACTTC
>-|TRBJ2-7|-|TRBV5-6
CASSLRSTGPPSYEQYF
TGTGCCAGCAGCTTACGTTCGACAGGCCCACCCTCCTACGAGCAGTACTTC
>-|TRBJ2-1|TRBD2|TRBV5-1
CASSLAFASGGPWNEQFF
TGCGCCAGCAGCTTGGCCTTCGCTAGCGGGGGCCCCTGGAATGAGCAGTTCTTC
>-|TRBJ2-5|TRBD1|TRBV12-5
CASGLVPGGETQYF
TGTGCTAGTGGTTTGGTCCCAGGGGGAGAGACCCAGTACTTC
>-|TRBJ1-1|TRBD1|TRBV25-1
CASSGGGLNTEAFF
TGTGCCAGCAGTGGAGGGGGCCTAAACACTGAAGCTTTCTTT
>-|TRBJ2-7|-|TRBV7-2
CASSLGGVEYEQYF
TGTGCCAGCAGCTTAGGGGGAGTTGAGTACGAGCAGTACTTC
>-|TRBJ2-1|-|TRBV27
CASSFSGTGCHNEQFF
TGTGCCAGCAGTTTTAGCGGGACAGGGTGCCACAATGAGCAGTTCTTC
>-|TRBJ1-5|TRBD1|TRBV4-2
CASSQDRQGLGNQPQHF
TGTGCCAGCAGCCAAGATCGACAGGGTCTGGGCAATCAGCCCCAGCATTTT
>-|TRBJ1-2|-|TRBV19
CASRKPGIANYGYTF
TGTGCCAGTAGGAAACCAGGGATAGCTAACTATGGCTACACCTTC
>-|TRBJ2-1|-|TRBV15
CATSKVEYNEQFF
TGTGCCACCAGCAAGGTAGAGTACAATGAGCAGTTCTTC
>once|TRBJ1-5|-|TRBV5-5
CASSLGPVTGHILGNQPQHF
TGTGCCAGCAGCCTGGGCCCTGTCACGGGCCACATTCTTGGCAATCAGCCCCAGCATTTT
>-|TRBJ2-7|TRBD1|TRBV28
CASSFRQGTKKSSYEQYF
TGTGCCAGCAGTTTTAGACAGGGGACGAAGAAAAGCTCCTACGAGCAGTACTTC
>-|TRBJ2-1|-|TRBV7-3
CASSLKGSRGNNEQFF
TGTGCCAGCAGCTTAAAAGGGAGCCGCGGCAACAATGAGCAGTTCTTC
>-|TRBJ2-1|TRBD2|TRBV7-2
CASSLVPGGPYNEQFF
TGTGCCAGCAGCTTAGTTCCGGGGGGGCCCTACAATGAGCAGTTCTTC
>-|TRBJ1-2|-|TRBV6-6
CASRPEHAVDYGYTF
TGTGCCAGCAGACCCGAACACGCCGTTGACTATGGCTACACCTTC
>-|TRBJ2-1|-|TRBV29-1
CSHGQYRLRPLGEQFF
TGCAGCCACGGACAGTACCGGTTAAGGCCTTTGGGTGAGCAGTTCTTC
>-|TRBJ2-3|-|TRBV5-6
CASSLISVHPGTDTQYF
TGTGCCAGCAGCTTGATTTCAGTGCACCCCGGCACAGATACGCAGTATTTT
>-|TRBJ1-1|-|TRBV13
CASSSDLNTEAFF
TGTGCCAGCAGCTCCGATTTGAACACTGAAGCTTTCTTT
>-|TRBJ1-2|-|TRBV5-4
CASSLMEEGTRGYTF
TGTGCCAGCAGCTTGATGGAGGAGGGCACTAGAGGCTACACCTTC
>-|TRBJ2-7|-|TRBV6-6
CASSYKRTRPYEQYF
TGTGCCAGCAGTTACAAGAGGACTCGCCCCTACGAGCAGTACTTC
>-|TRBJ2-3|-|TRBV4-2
CASSQVGSHTDTQYF
TGTGCCAGCAGCCAGGTGGGCAGTCACACAGATACGCAGTATTTT
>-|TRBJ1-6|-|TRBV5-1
CASSLGEANSPLHF
TGCGCCAGCAGCTTGGGTGAGGCTAATTCACCCCTCCACTTT
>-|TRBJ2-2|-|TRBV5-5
CASSLRGTNTGELFF
TGTGCCAGCAGCTTACGAGGGACGAACACCGGGGAGCTGTTTTTT
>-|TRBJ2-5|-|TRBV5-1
CASSLEKTQYF
TGCGCCAGCAGCTTAGAAAAGACCCAGTACTTC
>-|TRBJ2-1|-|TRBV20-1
CSVGGNNEQFF
TGCAGTGTCGGGGGCAACAATGAGCAGTTCTTC
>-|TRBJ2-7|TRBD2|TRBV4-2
CASSLSQGGNEQYF
TGTGCCAGCAGCCTATCCCAGGGAGGGAACGAGCAGTACTTC
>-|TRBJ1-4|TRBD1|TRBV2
CASSEWGTGGATNEKLFF
TGTGCCAGCAGTGAATGGGGTACAGGGGGGGCAACTAATGAAAAACTGTTTTTT
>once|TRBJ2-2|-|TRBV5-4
CASSRRPLARGTGELFF
TGTGCCAGCAGCCGTCGGCCCCTAGCACGGGGGACCGGGGAGCTGTTTTTT
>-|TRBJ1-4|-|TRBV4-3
CASSQQNRVTNEKLFF
TGCGCCAGCAGCCAACAAAACAGGGTTACTAATGAAAAACTGTTTTTT